This T cell receptor (beta chain) derives from a study of HIV-infected patients and healthy controls. In its sample, this clonotype was seen a few times. One entry per CDR3 protein, called by TCRdb with MiXCR from the 5' RACE reads. The table lists 70,000 or so distinct CDR3 sequences, about 16% of them singletons. The germline CDR1 and CDR2 sequences are SEHNR and FQNEAQ (reference sequence). Deletions cut 2 bases from V and 5 bases from J, with 10 bases between. The CDR3 contains 14 residues. This TCR was sampled from a human donor in good health. The chain couples TRBV7-9 to TRBJ2-1; tentatively, D is TRBD1 (5 bases). Sequencing used CD4+ T cells from blood. CDR3 protein: CASSLIQANNEQFF. The CDR3 coding sequence is TGTGCCAGCAGCTTAATACAGGCCAACAATGAGCAGTTCTTC.